The 11 T cell receptor beta chains reported below all come from one sample, sequenced in a study of T cells in Graves' hyperthyroidism and ophthalmopathy. TCR beta CDR3 region amplification was performed from RNA transcripts. HTBI primers were employed in a first-round RT-PCR of the TCR CDR3. TCRdb passed the multiplex PCR reads through MiXCR, listing each CDR3 protein once. The top ten hold roughly 30% of the sample, which has around 760,000 distinct CDR3 sequences, just over 35% seen once. The material sequenced was blood. Receptors were obtained from a woman aged 40 to 50 with Graves' hyperthyroidism.

The rearrangement joins TRBV20-1 to TRBJ1-3; TRBD1 might be the D (5 bases). Germline loops: CDR1 DFQATT, CDR2 SNEGSKA (reference sequence). The CDR3 has 16 residues. Trimming removed 4 bases at V and 4 bases at J, with 20 bases between. In nucleotides, the CDR3 is TGCAGTGCTATGGGGCTAGCGGGACTGTTAGGAAACACCATATATTTT. Its protein product is CSAMGLAGLLGNTIYF.

This clonotype occurred many times. In nucleotides, the CDR3 is TGTGCCAGCAGCTCGATTGCGGGCGGGAGCTCTGGAAACACCATATATTTT. Its protein product is CASSSIAGGSSGNTIYF. The chain links TRBV7-6 to TRBJ1-3; D is unclear. Trimming left V 4 bases short and J 0 bases short, with 16 bases between. Germline CDR1 is SGHVS and CDR2 is FNYEAQ. This CDR3 has 17 amino acids.

This clonotype was seen many times. The genes are TRBV7-2 and TRBJ1-6; no clear D. The CDR3 has 15 residues. Per the germline V gene, CDR1 is SGHTA and CDR2 is FQGNSA. The ends were cut back, 1 base at V and 9 bases at J, with 13 bases in the middle. The CDR3: CASSLGLPGGSPLHF. CDR3 in DNA: TGTGCCAGCAGCTTAGGACTTCCCGGCGGTTCACCCCTCCACTTT.

Comment on this clonotype: It may be a read error: a sequence one base away is much more abundant. J is TRBJ2-6 and V is TRBV6-2 or TRBV6-3; TRBD1 matches 8 bases. Germline trimming cut 6 bases from V and 0 bases from J; bases unmatched to any gene: 7. The CDR3 has 17 residues. The V gene's germline CDR1 is MNHEY and CDR2 SVGEGT. CDR3 in DNA: TGTGCCAGCAGCAAGGGACAGGCCATCTCTGGGGCCAACGTCCTGACTTTC. It encodes CASSKGQAISGANVLTF.

This clonotype has more than one count but fewer than ten. An end of the junction differs from the germline gene, which may be a read error. The rearrangement links TRBV7-9 to TRBJ2-7, with TRBD1 matching over 12 bases. From germline, CDR1 is SEHNR and CDR2 FQNEAQ (reference sequence). The CDR3 totals 17 residues. DNA of the CDR3: TGCGCCAGCAGCCAAGTTGGACGGGACAGGGGGCTTTACGAGCAGTACTTC. Amino acids: CASSQVGRDRGLYEQYF. Full variable domain (missing parts from reference TRBV7-9 and TRBJ2-7): DTGVSQNPRHKITKRGQNVTFRCDPISEHNRLYWYRQTLGQGPEFLTYFQNEAQLEKSRLLSDRFSAERPKGSFSTLEIQRTEQGDSAMYLCASSQVGRDRGLYEQYFGPGTRLTVT.

The chain's CDR3 is CSARTGSNYGYTF. In DNA form, the CDR3 reads TGCAGTGCTAGGACAGGGTCTAACTATGGCTACACCTTC. The chain has TRBV20-1 and TRBJ1-2; 7 nucleotides line up with TRBD1. Trimming at V came to 3 bases and at J to 0 bases, leaving 1 base not matched to a gene. The CDR3 is 13 residues long. Germline V gene data show CDR1 as DFQATT and CDR2 as SNEGSKA (reference sequence).

This clonotype was seen only a few times. This chain connects TRBV20-1 to TRBJ2-5; 12 positions agree with TRBD2. The CDR3 loop spans 16 amino acids. The ends lost 6 bases at V and 5 bases at J; junction bases unmatched: 13. Germline V gene sequence: CDR1 DFQATT, CDR2 SNEGSKA (reference sequence). CDR3 sequence reads: CSARDPLGLAGETQYF. The DNA of the CDR3 is TGCAGTGCGCGAGATCCTCTGGGACTAGCGGGCGAGACCCAGTACTTC.

This clonotype was counted at least ten times. The genes are TRBV24-1 and TRBJ1-2; D possibly corresponds to TRBD1 (5 bases). In germline, CDR1 is KGHDR, CDR2 SFDVKD. The CDR3 runs 15 residues. Deletions cut 4 bases from V and 4 bases from J, with 15 bases between. CDR3 loop: CATSDNGGASYGYTF. The CDR3 nucleotides read TGTGCCACCAGTGACAACGGTGGGGCAAGCTATGGCTACACCTTC.

Notes on this clonotype: A read error may be the cause here, since a much bigger clone is one base away. The chain links TRBV10-3 to TRBJ1-4; 10 bases are a match to TRBD1. CDR1 ENHRY and CDR2 SYGVKD come from the germline V gene. The CDR3 is 15 residues long. V lost 7 bases to trimming and J lost 7 bases; unmatched junction nucleotides: 9. The CDR3 DNA reads TGTGCCATCACCGCCCAGGGACAGGGGCTTGAAAAACTGTTTTTT. The encoded protein is CAITAQGQGLEKLFF.

Turning to this clonotype: This could be a read error, since a much larger clone is one nucleotide away. This chain links TRBV20-1 with TRBJ2-5, with D possibly being TRBD2 (6 bases). The CDR3 runs 16 residues. CDR1 is DFQATT, CDR2 SNEGSKA, per germline (reference sequence). Trimming removed 2 bases at V and 4 bases at J, with 20 bases between. The CDR3, as DNA: TGCAGTGCTAGAAAGTCTCCGGCGGAGGGGCGAGAGACCCAGTACTTC. Amino acid sequence: CSARKSPAEGRETQYF.

This clonotype was observed a handful of times. The rearrangement links TRBV7-8 to TRBJ1-5, with TRBD1 as a possible D gene (6 bases). Trimming pared 2 bases from V and 2 bases from J, leaving 19 bases between. This CDR3 has 18 amino acids. Germline-derived CDR1 and CDR2 are SGHVS and FQNEAQ. The CDR3 spells CASSLSPATGMGNQPQHF. CDR3 sequence (DNA): TGTGCCAGCAGCTTATCCCCAGCCACAGGGATGGGCAATCAGCCCCAGCATTTT.